The clone carrying this TCR beta chain has a count of ten or more. Its matching antigen is unknown. This sample was included in a study of post-analysis software for immune sequencing data. Tagging with unique molecular identifiers was a feature of the TCR beta cDNA libraries. Around 460,000 cDNA molecules came from around 1 to 9.1 million T cells. Each CDR3 protein gets one entry after TCRdb re-called the PCR reads with MiXCR. In the table there are approximately 400,000 distinct CDR3 sequences, less than 35% of which are singletons. Study-wide results and caveats: Strong co-clustering by F measure linked samples that shared a preparation batch. TRBV5-6, TRBV5-1 and TRBV20-1 were among a few TRBV segments more frequent in patients than controls. People with multiple sclerosis had a significantly lower normalized Chao1 diversity than controls did.

The germline CDR1 and CDR2 sequences are MNHEY and SVGEGT. The CDR3 sequence is 11 residues long. V gave up 6 bases and J gave up 0 bases, with 3 bases separating them. The source of this sequence is a girl between 5 and 17 years old with multiple sclerosis. Sequences were obtained from blood. This chain joins TRBV6-2 or TRBV6-3 and TRBJ2-7; D unclear. The CDR3, as DNA: TGTGCCAGCAGGAACTCCTACGAGCAGTACTTC. Its protein product is CASRNSYEQYF.